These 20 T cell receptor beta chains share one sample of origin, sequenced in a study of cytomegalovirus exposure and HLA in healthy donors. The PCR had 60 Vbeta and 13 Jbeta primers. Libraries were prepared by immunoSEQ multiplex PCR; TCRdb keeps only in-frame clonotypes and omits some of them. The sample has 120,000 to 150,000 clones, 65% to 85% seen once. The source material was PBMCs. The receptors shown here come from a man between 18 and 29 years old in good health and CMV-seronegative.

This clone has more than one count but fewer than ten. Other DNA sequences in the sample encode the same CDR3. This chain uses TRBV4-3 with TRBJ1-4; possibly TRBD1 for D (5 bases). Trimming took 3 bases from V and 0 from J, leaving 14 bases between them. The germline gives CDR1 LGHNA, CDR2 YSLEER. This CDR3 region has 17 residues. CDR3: CASSQELSTATNEKLFF. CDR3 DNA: TGCGCCAGCAGCCAGGAGCTTTCGACAGCAACTAATGAAAAACTGTTTTTT.

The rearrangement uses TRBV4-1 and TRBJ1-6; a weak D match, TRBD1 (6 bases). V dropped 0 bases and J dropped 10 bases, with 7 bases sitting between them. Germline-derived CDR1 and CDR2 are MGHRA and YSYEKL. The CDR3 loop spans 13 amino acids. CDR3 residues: CASSQEQGSPLHF. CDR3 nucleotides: TGCGCCAGCAGCCAAGAGCAGGGGTCACCCCTCCACTTT.

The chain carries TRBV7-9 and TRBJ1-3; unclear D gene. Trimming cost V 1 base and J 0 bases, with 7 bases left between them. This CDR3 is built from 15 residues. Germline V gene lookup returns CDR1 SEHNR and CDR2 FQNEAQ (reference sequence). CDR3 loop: CASSLESGSGNTIYF. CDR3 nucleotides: TGTGCCAGCAGCTTAGAGTCCGGCTCTGGAAACACCATATATTTT.

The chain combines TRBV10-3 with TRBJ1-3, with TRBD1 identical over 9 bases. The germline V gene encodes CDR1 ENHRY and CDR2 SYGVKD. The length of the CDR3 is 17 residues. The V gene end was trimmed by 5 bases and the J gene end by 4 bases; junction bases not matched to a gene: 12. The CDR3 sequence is CAISTDRGSGFGNTIYF. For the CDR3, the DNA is TGTGCCATCAGTACTGACAGGGGGTCGGGGTTCGGAAACACCATATATTTT.

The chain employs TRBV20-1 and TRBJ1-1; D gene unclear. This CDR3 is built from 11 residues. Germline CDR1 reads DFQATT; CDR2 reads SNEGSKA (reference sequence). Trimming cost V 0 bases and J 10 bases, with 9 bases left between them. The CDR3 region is CSARDSLGAFF. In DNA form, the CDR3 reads TGCAGTGCTAGAGACAGTCTAGGAGCTTTCTTT.

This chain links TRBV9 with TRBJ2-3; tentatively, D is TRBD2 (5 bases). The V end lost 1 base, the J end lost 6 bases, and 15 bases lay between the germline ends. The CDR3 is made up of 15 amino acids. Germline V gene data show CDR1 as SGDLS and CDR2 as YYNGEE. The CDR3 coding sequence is TGTGCCAGCAGCGTAAGAGGGCCTACCCAGGATACGCAGTATTTT. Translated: CASSVRGPTQDTQYF. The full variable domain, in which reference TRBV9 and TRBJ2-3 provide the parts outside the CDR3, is DSGVTQTPKHLITATGQRVTLRCSPRSGDLSVYWYQQSLDQGLQFLIQYYNGEERAKGNILERFSAQQFPDLHSELNLSSLELGDSALYFCASSVRGPTQDTQYFGPGTRLTVL.

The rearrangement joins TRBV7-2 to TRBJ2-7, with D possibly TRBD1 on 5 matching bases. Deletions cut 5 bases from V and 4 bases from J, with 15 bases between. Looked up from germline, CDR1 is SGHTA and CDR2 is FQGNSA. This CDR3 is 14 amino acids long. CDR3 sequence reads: CASSQGQSLYEQYF. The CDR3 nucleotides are TGTGCCAGCAGCCAAGGACAATCTCTTTACGAGCAGTACTTC.

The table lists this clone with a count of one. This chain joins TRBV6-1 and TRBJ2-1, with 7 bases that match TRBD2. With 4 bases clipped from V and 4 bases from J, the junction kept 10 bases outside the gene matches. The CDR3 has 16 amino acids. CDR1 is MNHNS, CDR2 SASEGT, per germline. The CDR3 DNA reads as TGTGCCAGCAGTGTAACGGGACTACGTTATTACAATGAGCAGTTCTTC. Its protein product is CASSVTGLRYYNEQFF.

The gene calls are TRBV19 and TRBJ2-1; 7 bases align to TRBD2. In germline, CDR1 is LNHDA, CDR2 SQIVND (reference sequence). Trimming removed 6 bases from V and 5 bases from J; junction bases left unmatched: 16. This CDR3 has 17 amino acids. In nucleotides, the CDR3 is TGTGCCAGTAGCACGCTATCACGGGGAGGGGAAGACAATGAGCAGTTCTTC. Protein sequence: CASSTLSRGGEDNEQFF.

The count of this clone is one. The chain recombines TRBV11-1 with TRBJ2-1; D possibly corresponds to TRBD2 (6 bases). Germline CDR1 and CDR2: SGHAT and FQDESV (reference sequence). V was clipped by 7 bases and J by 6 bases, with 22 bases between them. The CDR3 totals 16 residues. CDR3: CASTFWGNGGVNEQFF. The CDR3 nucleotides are TGTGCCAGCACCTTTTGGGGGAACGGCGGGGTCAATGAGCAGTTCTTC.

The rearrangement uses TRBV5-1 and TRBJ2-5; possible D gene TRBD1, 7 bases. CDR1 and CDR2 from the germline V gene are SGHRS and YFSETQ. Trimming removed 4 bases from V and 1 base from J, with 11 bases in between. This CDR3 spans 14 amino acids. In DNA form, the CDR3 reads TGCGCCAGCAGCCGCGGGGACAGCCAAGAGACCCAGTACTTC. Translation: CASSRGDSQETQYF.

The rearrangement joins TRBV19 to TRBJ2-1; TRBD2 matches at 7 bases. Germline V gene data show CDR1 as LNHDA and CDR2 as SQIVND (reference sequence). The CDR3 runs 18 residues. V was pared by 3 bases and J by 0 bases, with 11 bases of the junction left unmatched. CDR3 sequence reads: CASSMLLLAASSYNEQFF. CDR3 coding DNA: TGTGCCAGTAGTATGCTTCTCCTAGCGGCAAGCTCCTACAATGAGCAGTTCTTC.

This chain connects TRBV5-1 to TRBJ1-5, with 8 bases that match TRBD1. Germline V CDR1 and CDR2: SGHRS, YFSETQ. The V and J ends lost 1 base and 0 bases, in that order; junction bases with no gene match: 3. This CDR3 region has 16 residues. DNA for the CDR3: TGCGCCAGCAGCTTGACAGGGGGAAATAGCAATCAGCCCCAGCATTTT. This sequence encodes CASSLTGGNSNQPQHF.

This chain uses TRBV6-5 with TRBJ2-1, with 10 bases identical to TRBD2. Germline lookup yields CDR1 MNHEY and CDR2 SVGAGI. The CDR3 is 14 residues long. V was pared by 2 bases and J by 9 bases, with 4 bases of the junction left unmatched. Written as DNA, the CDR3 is TGTGCCAGCAGTTACGTATTAGCGGGGGGTGAGCAGTTCTTC. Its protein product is CASSYVLAGGEQFF.

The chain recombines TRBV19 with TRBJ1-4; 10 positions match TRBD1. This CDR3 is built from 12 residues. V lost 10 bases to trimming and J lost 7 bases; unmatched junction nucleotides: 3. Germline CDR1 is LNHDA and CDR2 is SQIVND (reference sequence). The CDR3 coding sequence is TGTGCCATTGGACAGGGGGGTGAAAAACTGTTTTTT. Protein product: CAIGQGGEKLFF.

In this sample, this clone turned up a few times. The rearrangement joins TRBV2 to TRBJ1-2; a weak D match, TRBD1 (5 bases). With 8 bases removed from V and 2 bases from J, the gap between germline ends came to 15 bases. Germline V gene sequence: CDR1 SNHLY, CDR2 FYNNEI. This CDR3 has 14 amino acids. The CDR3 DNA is TGTGCCAGCCGGTCTTATTGGGGCAACTATGGCTACACCTTC. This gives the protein CASRSYWGNYGYTF. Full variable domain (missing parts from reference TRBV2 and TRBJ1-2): EPEVTQTPSHQVTQMGQEVILRCVPISNHLYFYWYRQILGQKVEFLVSFYNNEISEKSEIFDDQFSVERPDGSNFTLKIRSTKLEDSAMYFCASRSYWGNYGYTFGSGTRLTVV.

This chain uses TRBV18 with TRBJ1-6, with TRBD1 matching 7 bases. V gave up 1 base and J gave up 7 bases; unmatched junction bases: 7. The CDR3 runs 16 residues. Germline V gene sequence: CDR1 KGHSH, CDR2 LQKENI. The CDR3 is CASSPLPTGLNSPLHF. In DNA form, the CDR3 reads TGTGCCAGCTCACCACTACCGACAGGGCTCAATTCACCCCTCCACTTT.

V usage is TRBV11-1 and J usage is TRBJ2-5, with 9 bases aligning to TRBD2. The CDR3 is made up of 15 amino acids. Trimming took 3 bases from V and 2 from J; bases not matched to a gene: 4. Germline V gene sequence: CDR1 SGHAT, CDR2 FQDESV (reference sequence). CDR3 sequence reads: CASSFQRGEQETQYF. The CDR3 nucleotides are TGTGCCAGCAGCTTTCAGCGGGGGGAGCAAGAGACCCAGTACTTC.

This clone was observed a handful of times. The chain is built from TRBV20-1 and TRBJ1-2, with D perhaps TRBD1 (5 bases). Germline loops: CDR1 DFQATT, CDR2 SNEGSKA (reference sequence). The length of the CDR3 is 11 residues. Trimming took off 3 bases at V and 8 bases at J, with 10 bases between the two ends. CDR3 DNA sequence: TGCAGTGCTAGTAGGGACTTGGGCTACACCTTC. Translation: CSASRDLGYTF.

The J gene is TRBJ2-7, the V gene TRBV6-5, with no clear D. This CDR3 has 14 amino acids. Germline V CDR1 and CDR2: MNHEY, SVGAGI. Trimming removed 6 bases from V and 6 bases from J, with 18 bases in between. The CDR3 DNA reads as TGTGCCAGCAGCTTGGCCCAAACCTGGGCCGAGCAGTACTTC. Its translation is CASSLAQTWAEQYF.